The TCR beta chain described here comes from a study of T cells in tumors after PD-1 blockade. Study-wide context: During anti-PD-1 treatment, some patients continued daily vismodegib 150 mg. Blood samples averaged roughly 110,000 templates (range 24,679-257,772) and 36,536 unique clonotypes.

Using immunoSEQ multiplex PCR, the repertoire was profiled, and TCRdb retains in-frame clones only, with some absent. The sample lists roughly 60,000 clones; about 82% were seen once. This CDR3 region has 16 residues. Looked up from germline, CDR1 is SGHRS and CDR2 is YFSETQ. J was trimmed by 4 bases and V by 0 bases; bases with no gene match: 8. The sequence was obtained from a human donor with basal cell carcinoma. V is TRBV5-1 and J is TRBJ2-5, with 8 bases that match TRBD2. The starting material was PBMCs, obtained before anti-PD-1 treatment. The DNA for the CDR3 is TGCGCCAGCAGCTTGGGAGGGGTAGCGGGGACAGAGACCCAGTACTTC. Protein: CASSLGGVAGTETQYF. The whole variable domain, remainder taken from reference TRBV5-1 and TRBJ2-5, is KAGVTQTPRYLIKTRGQQVTLSCSPISGHRSVSWYQQTPGQGLQFLFEYFSETQRNKGNFPGRFSGRQFSNSRSEMNVSTLELGDSALYLCASSLGGVAGTETQYFGPGTRLLVL.